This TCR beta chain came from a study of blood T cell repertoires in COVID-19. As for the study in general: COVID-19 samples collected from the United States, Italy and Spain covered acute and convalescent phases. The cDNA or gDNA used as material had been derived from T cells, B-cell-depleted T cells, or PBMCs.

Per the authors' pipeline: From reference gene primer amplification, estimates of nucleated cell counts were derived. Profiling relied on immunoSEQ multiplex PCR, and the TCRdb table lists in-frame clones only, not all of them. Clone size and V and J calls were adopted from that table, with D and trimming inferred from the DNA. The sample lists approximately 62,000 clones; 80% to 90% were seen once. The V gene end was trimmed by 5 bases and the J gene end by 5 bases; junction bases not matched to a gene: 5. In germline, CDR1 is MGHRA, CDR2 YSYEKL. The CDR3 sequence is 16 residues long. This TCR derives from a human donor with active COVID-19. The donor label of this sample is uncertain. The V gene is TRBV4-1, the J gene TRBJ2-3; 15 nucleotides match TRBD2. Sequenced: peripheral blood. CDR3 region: CASSEGLAGGIDTQYF. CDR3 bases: TGCGCCAGCAGCGAGGGACTAGCGGGGGGCATAGATACGCAGTATTTT.